These 19 T cell receptor beta chains were sequenced from one sample in a study of T cells in Graves' hyperthyroidism and ophthalmopathy (dated by TCRdb to 2018 to 2020). The library was produced with multiplex PCR. The instrument given in TCRdb is Illumina HiSeq 2000. The TCR beta CDR3 regions were amplified from the RNA transcripts. The first round of RT-PCR for the TCR CDR3 was performed with the HTBI primer set and the Qiagen OneStep RT-PCR kit. TCRdb itself trimmed the public reads at Q25 with fastp, ran MiXCR and retained productive beta chains. All rows with the same CDR3 protein become a single entry with the most common DNA and genes. This sample is represented by over 150,000 distinct CDR3 sequences; about a sixth of them were singletons. The ten largest clones add up to roughly 55% of the sample. The specimen was blood. The receptors were gathered from a woman aged 45 to 65 with Graves' hyperthyroidism.

This chain's CDR3 is CASSAGTVYNEQFF. The CDR3 DNA reads as TGTGCCAGCAGCGCCGGGACTGTATACAATGAGCAGTTCTTC. The chain is built from TRBV7-2 and TRBJ2-1; possible D gene TRBD2, 6 bases. V lost 5 bases and J lost 4, with 12 bases in between. The germline gives CDR1 SGHTA, CDR2 FQGNSA. The CDR3 extends over 14 amino acids.

This rearrangement joins TRBV6-1 to TRBJ1-1; 7 nucleotides align to TRBD1. V lost 6 bases, J lost 4 bases, and 5 bases stayed unmatched. Germline V gene sequence: CDR1 MNHNS, CDR2 SASEGT. The length of the CDR3 is 13 residues. CDR3 amino acids: CASRNRDSTEAFF. CDR3 coding DNA: TGTGCCAGCAGGAACCGGGACAGCACTGAAGCTTTCTTT.

In the case of this clonotype: The junction and the germline gene differ at one end; a read error may be behind it. This chain joins TRBV11-2 and TRBJ2-3, with D unclear. This CDR3 contains 14 residues. Per germline, CDR1 SGHAT and CDR2 FQNNGV. The CDR3 sequence is CTSSLKLGTDTQYF. Here the CDR3 DNA reads TGTACCAGCAGCTTAAAGTTGGGTACAGATACGCAGTATTTT. The full variable domain, with the rest looked up from reference TRBV11-2 and TRBJ2-3, is EAGVAQSPRYKIIEKRQSVAFWCNPISGHATLYWYQQILGQGPKLLIQFQNNGVVDDSQLPKDRFSAERLKGVDSTLKIQPAKLEDSAVYLCTSSLKLGTDTQYFGPGTRLTVL.

The J gene is TRBJ1-2, the V gene TRBV19; no definite D call. Germline values: CDR1 LNHDA, CDR2 SQIVND (reference sequence). The CDR3 consists of 10 residues. V lost 6 bases and J lost 8, with 7 bases in between. CDR3 in amino acids: CASSHGGYTF. For the CDR3, the DNA is TGTGCCAGTAGCCACGGAGGCTACACCTTC.

This clonotype was observed a handful of times. This rearrangement joins TRBV19 to TRBJ2-2; D call uncertain. The germline V gene encodes CDR1 LNHDA and CDR2 SQIVND (reference sequence). The V gene lost 6 bases and the J gene lost 5 bases, with 4 bases spanning the gap. The CDR3 extends over 11 amino acids. Written as DNA, the CDR3 is TGTGCCAGTAGGCTTACCGGGGAGCTGTTTTTT. Translated: CASRLTGELFF.

This clonotype was counted a few times. CDR3 DNA sequence: TGTGCCATACGTCTTGTCAATGAGCAGTTCTTC. It is translated as CAIRLVNEQFF. The V and J genes are TRBV10-3 and TRBJ2-1; no clear D gene. This CDR3 has 11 amino acids. CDR1 and CDR2 from the germline V gene are ENHRY and SYGVKD. Trimming removed 9 bases from V and 6 bases from J, with 9 bases in between.

This clonotype was counted many times. This sequence joins TRBV27 and TRBJ2-1, with D uncertain. This CDR3 has 12 amino acids. V lost 7 bases to trimming and J lost 5 bases, with 9 bases between them. The germline V gene encodes CDR1 MNHEY and CDR2 SMNVEV (reference sequence). The CDR3 region is CASTRTDNEQFF. Here the CDR3 DNA reads TGTGCCAGCACCAGAACTGACAATGAGCAGTTCTTC.

This clonotype has only one observation. The genes are TRBV24-1 and TRBJ2-3; D gene uncertain. Germline lookup yields CDR1 KGHDR and CDR2 SFDVKD. Trimming left V 4 bases short and J 9 bases short, with 16 bases between. The CDR3 sequence is 14 residues long. The CDR3 loop is CATSDDAPGPTQYF. In DNA, the CDR3 is TGTGCCACCAGTGACGATGCCCCCGGACCCACGCAGTATTTT.

The chain recombines TRBV25-1 with TRBJ2-2; the D gene is possibly TRBD1 (6 bases). Trimming took off 3 bases at V and 6 bases at J, with 20 bases between the two ends. The germline V gene encodes CDR1 MGHDK and CDR2 SYGVNS. CDR3 length: 17 residues. DNA of the CDR3: TGTGCCAGCAGTGACAAAAGGATGGGGGCCAGTCCCGGGGAGCTGTTTTTT. Amino acids: CASSDKRMGASPGELFF.

CDR3 in amino acids: CASSLRGLAANEQFF. The CDR3 DNA is TGTGCCAGCAGTTTAAGAGGACTAGCGGCCAATGAGCAGTTCTTC. The rearrangement joins TRBV28 to TRBJ2-1; 10 nucleotides match TRBD2. After removal of 2 bases from V and 6 bases from J, the junction contained 4 bases not matched to a gene. The CDR3 extends over 15 amino acids. Germline loops: CDR1 MDHEN, CDR2 SYDVKM.

This clonotype was counted many times. This chain connects TRBV20-1 to TRBJ2-5; possibly TRBD1 for D (6 bases). This CDR3 is built from 13 residues. Trimming cost V 3 bases and J 2 bases, with 10 bases left between them. CDR1 is DFQATT, CDR2 SNEGSKA, per germline (reference sequence). The CDR3 protein is CSASRGRQETQYF. DNA for the CDR3: TGCAGTGCTAGCAGGGGTAGACAAGAGACCCAGTACTTC.

This clonotype was counted only a few times. The chain combines TRBV12-5 with TRBJ2-2, with a weak D call TRBD1 (5 bases). The length of the CDR3 is 14 residues. Trimming removed 7 bases at V and 5 bases at J, with 14 bases between. Per the germline V gene, CDR1 is LGHNT and CDR2 is FRNRAP. Here the CDR3 reads CASETQGWTGELFF. The CDR3 nucleotides are TGTGCTAGTGAAACTCAGGGATGGACCGGGGAGCTGTTTTTT.

This clonotype was seen ten or more times. The gene calls are TRBV6-2 or TRBV6-3 and TRBJ1-6, with a possible D match to TRBD1 (6 bases). The CDR3 extends over 14 amino acids. The germline V and J ends were trimmed by 2 bases and 13 bases, with 15 bases remaining between them. The germline V gene has CDR1 MNHEY and CDR2 SVGEGT. CDR3 sequence: CASSYGDTGSPLHF. The CDR3 DNA follows: TGTGCCAGCAGTTACGGGGACACCGGCTCGCCCCTCCACTTT.

This clonotype came up many times. The V call is TRBV24-1, the J call TRBJ2-7; D is unclear. Germline V gene data show CDR1 as KGHDR and CDR2 as SFDVKD. The germline V and J ends were trimmed by 3 bases and 0 bases, with 11 bases remaining between them. The CDR3 is 15 amino acids. This CDR3 is CATSDAAANSYEQYF. The CDR3 nucleotides read TGTGCCACCAGTGATGCCGCCGCCAACTCCTACGAGCAGTACTTC.

This clonotype was seen at least ten times. This chain connects TRBV5-1 to TRBJ2-1; the match to TRBD2 covers 14 bases. Germline V lookup: CDR1 SGHRS, CDR2 YFSETQ. The junction had 12 bases not matched to a gene; V was cut back by 4 bases and J by 12 bases. The CDR3 contains 16 residues. The CDR3: CASSLGPGLAGDVQFF. CDR3 nucleotide sequence: TGCGCCAGCAGCCTGGGACCGGGACTAGCGGGAGACGTGCAGTTCTTC. Based on the CDR3 plus reference TRBV5-1 and TRBJ2-1, the full variable domain is KAGVTQTPRYLIKTRGQQVTLSCSPISGHRSVSWYQQTPGQGLQFLFEYFSETQRNKGNFPGRFSGRQFSNSRSEMNVSTLELGDSALYLCASSLGPGLAGDVQFFGPGTRLTVL.

V and J are TRBV19 and TRBJ1-5; D unresolved. There are 15 residues in the CDR3. Germline V gene sequence: CDR1 LNHDA, CDR2 SQIVND (reference sequence). The V and J ends lost 3 bases and 3 bases respectively, with 12 bases between them. This CDR3 reads CASSMGDSNNQPQHF. CDR3 DNA: TGTGCCAGTAGTATGGGCGACTCAAACAATCAGCCCCAGCATTTT.

This clonotype was observed a handful of times. The gene calls are TRBV10-3 and TRBJ1-1, with TRBD1 matching over 10 bases. CDR3 length: 16 residues. The germline V gene encodes CDR1 ENHRY and CDR2 SYGVKD. Trimming cost V 3 bases and J 3 bases; bases outside gene matches: 7. In DNA form, the CDR3 reads TGTGCCATCAGTGACTGGACAGGGGGGAAGGACACTGAAGCTTTCTTT. Protein: CAISDWTGGKDTEAFF.

This clonotype occurred many times. The rearrangement uses TRBV11-3 and TRBJ1-2; the match to TRBD1 covers 7 bases. The CDR3 is made up of 15 amino acids. Germline V gene lookup returns CDR1 SGHNT and CDR2 YENEEA. The junction had 7 bases not matched to a gene; V was cut back by 5 bases and J by 1 base. CDR3 loop: CASSPTGTVNYGYTF. The CDR3 DNA is TGTGCCAGCAGCCCGACCGGGACAGTTAACTATGGCTACACCTTC.

The CDR3 sequence is CASSKGVSGEYNEQFF. The CDR3 bases are TGTGCCAGCAGCAAAGGCGTTAGCGGGGAATACAATGAGCAGTTCTTC. The gene calls are TRBV7-3 and TRBJ2-1; 8 positions match TRBD2. V gave up 5 bases and J gave up 4 bases; unmatched junction bases: 10. This CDR3 has 16 residues. Germline CDR1 is SGHTA and CDR2 is FQGTGA.